This T cell receptor beta chain was observed in a study of monozygotic twins with cystic fibrosis. Points from the study as a whole: No link emerged between shared CDR3 counts and age, concordance or severity. Monozygotic CF twin pairs shared significantly more nucleotide-identical clonotypes than unrelated CF individuals did. Low clonality (median around 0.0095) suggested a mostly naive repertoire. V usage most resembled the co-twin in 13 of 16 pairs.

Comments on this clone: Its specificity is not known.

Libraries were prepared by immunoSEQ multiplex PCR; TCRdb keeps only in-frame clonotypes and omits some of them. The data contain 15,000 to 25,000 clones, 91% of them singletons. Germline V CDR1 and CDR2: MDHEN, SYDVKM. V was pared by 6 bases and J by 0 bases, with 21 bases between. The CDR3 extends over 19 amino acids. Sequencing was performed on blood. The chain has TRBV28 and TRBJ1-6; D is undetermined. The receptor was isolated from a girl aged 2 to 10 with cystic fibrosis. CDR3: CASSNYPPTASSYNSPLHF. The CDR3 region has the DNA TGTGCCAGCAGCAATTACCCCCCCACAGCTAGCTCCTATAATTCACCCCTCCACTTT.